The text below deals with one TCR beta chain. The assay was immunoSEQ multiplex PCR, and TCRdb's table has in-frame clones only and misses some. This table has some 700,000 clones, 75% to 90% appearing once. V lost 6 bases, J lost 6 bases, and 15 bases lay in between. The CDR3 contains 13 residues. From germline, CDR1 is WSHSY and CDR2 SAAADI. This sample stems from a study of shared T cell receptors in the human thymus. These records were also assigned to another study, of human thymus T cells.

The receptor was derived from a girl in the first two years of life with a congenital heart defect. Sequenced sample: thymocytes. The rearrangement uses TRBV10-2 and TRBJ2-7; a possible D gene is TRBD2 (5 bases). The CDR3 sequence is CASSRRSAGEQYF. The CDR3 nucleotides are TGCGCCAGCAGCAGGAGGTCCGCAGGCGAGCAGTACTTC.